Presented here are 10 T cell receptor beta chains from one specimen sequenced in a study of blood T cell repertoires in COVID-19. TCRdb's table, derived via immunoSEQ multiplex PCR, lists solely in-frame clones and lacks some. Among over 50,000 clones listed, roughly 86% were seen once. The sample taken for sequencing was peripheral blood. These TCRs come from a man between 65 and 80 years old with active COVID-19.

The genes are TRBV11-2 and TRBJ2-7; 8 nucleotides match TRBD1. Germline CDR1 is SGHAT and CDR2 is FQNNGV. The V segment lost 8 bases and the J segment 4 bases; nucleotides outside the gene matches: 13. The CDR3 has 15 amino acids. The CDR3 here is CASGVGQGWIYEQYF. For the CDR3, the DNA is TGTGCCAGCGGAGTTGGACAGGGATGGATTTACGAGCAGTACTTC.

This clone was observed a few times. V usage is TRBV5-1 and J usage is TRBJ1-3; the D gene is possibly TRBD1 (5 bases). The CDR3 runs 16 residues. In germline, CDR1 is SGHRS, CDR2 YFSETQ. V was shortened by 4 bases and J by 1 base, with 15 bases between the two germline ends. The CDR3 DNA reads as TGCGCCAGCAGCGTCGACGGGGGTTTTTCTGGAAACACCATATATTTT. Protein sequence: CASSVDGGFSGNTIYF.

V is TRBV3-1 (or the pseudogene TRBV3-2) and J is TRBJ2-1; TRBD2 matches 8 bases. CDR1 and CDR2 from the germline V gene are LGHDT and YNNKEL (reference sequence). This CDR3 has 19 residues. The ends lost 2 bases at V and 0 bases at J; junction bases unmatched: 12. In DNA form, the CDR3 reads TGTGCCAGCAGCCAAAAGCCAGCGGGGGTCCCCAACTCCTACAATGAGCAGTTCTTC. It translates to CASSQKPAGVPNSYNEQFF.

The genes are TRBV19 and TRBJ2-5; tentatively, D is TRBD1 (6 bases). The CDR3 has 13 amino acids. V was cut by 5 bases and J by 1 base, with 8 bases left in between. Germline loops: CDR1 LNHDA, CDR2 SQIVND (reference sequence). The CDR3 region is CASSRDIQETQYF. In DNA, the CDR3 is TGTGCCAGTAGTCGGGACATCCAAGAGACCCAGTACTTC. The full variable domain, in which reference TRBV19 and TRBJ2-5 provide the parts outside the CDR3, is DGGITQSPKYLFRKEGQNVTLSCEQNLNHDAMYWYRQDPGQGLRLIYYSQIVNDFQKGDIAEGYSVSREKKESFPLTVTSAQKNPTAFYLCASSRDIQETQYFGPGTRLLVL.

The rearrangement uses TRBV11-1 and TRBJ2-5, with D perhaps matching TRBD1 (6 bases). V was cut by 0 bases and J by 5 bases, with 10 bases left in between. The CDR3 runs 14 residues. In germline, CDR1 is SGHAT, CDR2 FQDESV (reference sequence). CDR3 coding DNA: TGTGCCAGCAGCTTAGCGCTGGGGGCGGAGACCCAGTACTTC. This sequence encodes CASSLALGAETQYF. The variable domain in full, with the rest retrieved from reference TRBV11-1 and TRBJ2-5, is EAEVAQSPRYKITEKSQAVAFWCDPISGHATLYWYRQILGQGPELLVQFQDESVVDDSQLPKDRFSAERLKGVDSTLKIQPAELGDSAMYLCASSLALGAETQYFGPGTRLLVL.

This chain uses TRBV5-1 with TRBJ1-1; D is uncertain. The CDR3 covers 13 residues. Germline lookup yields CDR1 SGHRS and CDR2 YFSETQ. Trimming pared 2 bases from V and 2 bases from J, leaving 7 bases between. Here the CDR3 reads CASSFELNTEAFF. CDR3 nucleotides: TGCGCCAGCAGCTTTGAACTCAACACTGAAGCTTTCTTT.

Regarding this clone: Other DNA sequences in the sample encode the same CDR3. The DNA of the CDR3 is TGTGCCAGCAGCCTAGGTGGGGGGACTGAAGCTTTCTTT. Its protein is CASSLGGGTEAFF. The chain employs TRBV7-9 and TRBJ1-1; D perhaps matches TRBD1 (5 bases). The V gene's germline CDR1 is SEHNR and CDR2 FQNEAQ (reference sequence). Trimming stripped 5 bases from V and 5 bases from J, with 12 bases between. This CDR3 has 13 residues. The whole variable domain, remainder taken from reference TRBV7-9 and TRBJ1-1, is DTGVSQNPRHKITKRGQNVTFRCDPISEHNRLYWYRQTLGQGPEFLTYFQNEAQLEKSRLLSDRFSAERPKGSFSTLEIQRTEQGDSAMYLCASSLGGGTEAFFGQGTRLTVV.

This sequence joins TRBV12-5 and TRBJ2-7, with D perhaps TRBD2 (5 bases). This CDR3 contains 12 residues. Trimming pared 9 bases from V and 2 bases from J, leaving 11 bases between. Germline CDR1 LGHNT, CDR2 FRNRAP. The CDR3 region has the DNA TGTGCTAGGCGGACTGGTCCCTACGAGCAGTACTTC. Translating gives CARRTGPYEQYF.

V and J are TRBV7-9 and TRBJ1-2; TRBD1 agrees at 7 bases. The CDR3 runs 13 residues. Germline CDR1 SEHNR, CDR2 FQNEAQ (reference sequence). Germline trimming cut 7 bases from V and 4 bases from J; bases unmatched to any gene: 6. The CDR3 sequence is CASNDRDSYGYTF. As DNA, the CDR3 is TGTGCCAGCAACGACAGGGACAGCTATGGCTACACCTTC. The whole variable domain, filled in from reference TRBV7-9 and TRBJ1-2, reads DTGVSQNPRHKITKRGQNVTFRCDPISEHNRLYWYRQTLGQGPEFLTYFQNEAQLEKSRLLSDRFSAERPKGSFSTLEIQRTEQGDSAMYLCASNDRDSYGYTFGSGTRLTVV.

The CDR3 sequence: CASSRGQKYQETQYF. CDR3 coding DNA: TGTGCCAGTAGTCGTGGACAAAAGTACCAAGAGACCCAGTACTTC. The chain combines TRBV19 with TRBJ2-5, with D tentatively TRBD1 (5 bases). The CDR3 covers 15 residues. The V end was cut by 5 bases, the J end by 0 bases, with 13 bases between. CDR1 and CDR2 from the germline V gene are LNHDA and SQIVND (reference sequence).